Here is one T cell receptor beta chain with its context. These data belong to a study of blood T cell repertoires in COVID-19. Sequencing used immunoSEQ multiplex PCR; TCRdb keeps in-frame clones, though not all of them. The table records hundreds of thousands of clones, around 91% of them present only once. The CDR3 extends over 15 amino acids. Between the trimmed V and J ends, which lost 0 bases and 0 bases, there was a span of 6 bases. Per germline, CDR1 LNHNV and CDR2 YYDKDF (reference sequence). The origin of this receptor is a man younger than 45 who had recovered from COVID-19. Sample: PBMCs or T cells enriched from blood (not recorded which). V usage is TRBV15 and J usage is TRBJ2-4; D remains unclear. CDR3 sequence: CATSRDWLAKNIQYF. CDR3 DNA sequence: TGTGCCACCAGCAGAGATTGGCTAGCCAAAAACATTCAGTACTTC. Based on the CDR3 plus reference TRBV15 and TRBJ2-4, the full variable domain is DAMVIQNPRYQVTQFGKPVTLSCSQTLNHNVMYWYQQKSSQAPKLLFHYYDKDFNNEADTPDNFQSRRPNTSFCFLDIRSPGLGDTAMYLCATSRDWLAKNIQYFGAGTRLSVL.